This T cell receptor beta chain emerged from a study of CD8 T cells in Susac syndrome. The authors reverse transcribed roughly 0.5 to 1 ug RNA with random hexamers. TCRdb redid the calling of the immunoSEQ multiplex PCR reads with MiXCR, one entry per CDR3 protein. The repertoire holds 110,000 to 150,000 distinct CDR3 sequences, 94% seen once, with 0.25% to 0.3% in the top ten. This clonotype was seen only a few times. Germline V CDR1 and CDR2: LGHNA, YNFKEQ. This CDR3 region has 14 residues. The V end was cut by 4 bases, the J end by 4 bases, with 11 bases between. Sequenced: CD8+ T cells from PBMCs. The source is a human donor in good health. The chain recombines TRBV4-2 with TRBJ2-1, with a tentative D call TRBD1 (5 bases). The CDR3 is CASSPLDSYNEQFF. In DNA form, the CDR3 reads TGTGCCAGCAGCCCACTCGACAGTTACAATGAGCAGTTCTTC.